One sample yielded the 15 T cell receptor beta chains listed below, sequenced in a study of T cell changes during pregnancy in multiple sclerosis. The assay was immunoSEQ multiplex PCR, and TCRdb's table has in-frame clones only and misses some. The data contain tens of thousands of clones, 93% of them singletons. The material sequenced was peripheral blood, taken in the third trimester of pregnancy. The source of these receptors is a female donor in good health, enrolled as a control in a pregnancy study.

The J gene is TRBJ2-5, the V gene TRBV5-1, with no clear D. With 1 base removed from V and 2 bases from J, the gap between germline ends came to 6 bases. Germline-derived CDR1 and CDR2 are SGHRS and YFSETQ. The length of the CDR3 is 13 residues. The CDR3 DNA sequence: TGCGCCAGCAGCTTGCAACTACAAGAGACCCAGTACTTC. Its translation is CASSLQLQETQYF.

The CDR3 nucleotides read TGTGCCTGGAGTGGGGGGACAGGGGTCGAGCAGTACTTC. Protein sequence: CAWSGGTGVEQYF. The rearrangement links TRBV30 to TRBJ2-7, with 10 bases that match TRBD1. The CDR3 sequence is 13 residues long. Germline V CDR1 and CDR2: GTSNPN, SVGIG (reference sequence). J was trimmed by 6 bases and V by 1 base; bases with no gene match: 3.

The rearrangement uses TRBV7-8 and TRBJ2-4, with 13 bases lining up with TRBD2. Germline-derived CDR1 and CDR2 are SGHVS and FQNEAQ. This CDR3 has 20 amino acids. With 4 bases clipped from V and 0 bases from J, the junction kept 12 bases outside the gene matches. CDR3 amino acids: CASSSGLAGAQKLAKNIQYF. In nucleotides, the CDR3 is TGTGCCAGCAGCTCCGGACTAGCGGGAGCCCAAAAGCTAGCCAAAAACATTCAGTACTTC.

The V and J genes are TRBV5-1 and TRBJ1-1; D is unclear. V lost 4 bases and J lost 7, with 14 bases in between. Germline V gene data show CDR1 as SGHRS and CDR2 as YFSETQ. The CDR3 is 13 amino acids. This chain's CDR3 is CASSRGVGIEAFF. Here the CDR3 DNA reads TGCGCCAGCAGCCGCGGGGTGGGGATTGAAGCTTTCTTT.

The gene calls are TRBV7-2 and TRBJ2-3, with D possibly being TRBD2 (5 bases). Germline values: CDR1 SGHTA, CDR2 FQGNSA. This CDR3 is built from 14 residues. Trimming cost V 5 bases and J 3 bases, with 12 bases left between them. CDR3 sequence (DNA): TGTGCCAGCAGCGGAGGACTGGGAACAGATACGCAGTATTTT. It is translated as CASSGGLGTDTQYF. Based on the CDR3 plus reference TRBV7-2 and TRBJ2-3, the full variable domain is GAGVSQSPSNKVTEKGKDVELRCDPISGHTALYWYRQSLGQGLEFLIYFQGNSAPDKSGLPSDRFSAERTGGSVSTLTIQRTQQEDSAVYLCASSGGLGTDTQYFGPGTRLTVL.

This chain's CDR3 is CASSPTGNSYEQYF. In DNA form, the CDR3 reads TGCGCCAGCAGCCCGACAGGGAACTCCTACGAGCAGTACTTC. V gene TRBV4-1 combines with J gene TRBJ2-7; TRBD1 matches 7 bases. CDR3 length: 14 amino acids. J was trimmed by 0 bases and V by 4 bases; bases with no gene match: 3. Germline V gene sequence: CDR1 MGHRA, CDR2 YSYEKL.

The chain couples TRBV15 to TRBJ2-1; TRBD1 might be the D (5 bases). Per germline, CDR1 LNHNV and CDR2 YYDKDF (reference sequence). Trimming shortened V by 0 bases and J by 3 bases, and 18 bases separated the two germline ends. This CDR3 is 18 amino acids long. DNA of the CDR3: TGTGCCACCAGCAGAGAGTCGAATTTTCGCAGGGTCTACAATGAGCAGTTCTTC. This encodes CATSRESNFRRVYNEQFF. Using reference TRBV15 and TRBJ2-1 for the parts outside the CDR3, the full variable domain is DAMVIQNPRYQVTQFGKPVTLSCSQTLNHNVMYWYQQKSSQAPKLLFHYYDKDFNNEADTPDNFQSRRPNTSFCFLDIRSPGLGDTAMYLCATSRESNFRRVYNEQFFGPGTRLTVL.

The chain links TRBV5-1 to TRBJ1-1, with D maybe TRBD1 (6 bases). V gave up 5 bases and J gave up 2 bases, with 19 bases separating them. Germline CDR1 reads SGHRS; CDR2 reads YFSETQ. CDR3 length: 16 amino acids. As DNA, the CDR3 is TGCGCCAGCAGTCCCGAGCTGGCAGGGGAAAACACTGAAGCTTTCTTT. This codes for CASSPELAGENTEAFF.

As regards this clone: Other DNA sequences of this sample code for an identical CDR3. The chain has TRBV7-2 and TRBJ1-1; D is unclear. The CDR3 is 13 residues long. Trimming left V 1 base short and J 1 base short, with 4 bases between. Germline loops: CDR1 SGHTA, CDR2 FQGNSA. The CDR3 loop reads CASSLDRNTEAFF. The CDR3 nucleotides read TGTGCCAGCAGCTTAGACAGGAACACTGAAGCTTTCTTT.

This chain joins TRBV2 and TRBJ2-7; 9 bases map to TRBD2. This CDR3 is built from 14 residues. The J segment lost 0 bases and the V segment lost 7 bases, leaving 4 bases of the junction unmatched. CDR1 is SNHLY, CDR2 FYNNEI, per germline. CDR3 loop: CASKGLASSYEQYF. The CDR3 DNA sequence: TGTGCCAGCAAAGGACTAGCGAGCTCCTACGAGCAGTACTTC.

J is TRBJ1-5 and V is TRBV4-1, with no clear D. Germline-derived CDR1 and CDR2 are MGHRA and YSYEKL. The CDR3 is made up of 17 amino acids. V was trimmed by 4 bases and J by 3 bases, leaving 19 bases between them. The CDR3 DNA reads TGCGCCAGCAGCCCCCTTATTATATTGGCAGACAATCAGCCCCAGCATTTT. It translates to CASSPLIILADNQPQHF.

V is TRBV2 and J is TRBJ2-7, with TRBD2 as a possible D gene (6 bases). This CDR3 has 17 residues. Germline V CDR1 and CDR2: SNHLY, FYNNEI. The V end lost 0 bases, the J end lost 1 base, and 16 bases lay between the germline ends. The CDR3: CASSEALGTGVSYEQYF. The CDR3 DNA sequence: TGTGCCAGCAGTGAAGCGCTTGGGACGGGAGTGTCCTACGAGCAGTACTTC.

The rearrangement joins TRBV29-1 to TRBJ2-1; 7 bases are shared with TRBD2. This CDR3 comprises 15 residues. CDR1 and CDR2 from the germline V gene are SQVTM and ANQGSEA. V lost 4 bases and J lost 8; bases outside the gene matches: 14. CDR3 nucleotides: TGCAGCGTTGGTGTGGGGGGGGGATTAGTCGATGAGCAGTTCTTC. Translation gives CSVGVGGGLVDEQFF.

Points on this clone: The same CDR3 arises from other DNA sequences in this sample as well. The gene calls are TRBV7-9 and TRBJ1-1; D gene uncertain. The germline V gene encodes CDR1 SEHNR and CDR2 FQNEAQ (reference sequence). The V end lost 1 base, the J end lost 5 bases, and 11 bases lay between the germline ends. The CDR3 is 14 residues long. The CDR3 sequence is CASSLGRAGTEAFF. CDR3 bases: TGTGCCAGCAGCTTAGGACGCGCGGGGACTGAAGCTTTCTTT. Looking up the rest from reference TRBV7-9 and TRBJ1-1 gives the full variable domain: DTGVSQNPRHKITKRGQNVTFRCDPISEHNRLYWYRQTLGQGPEFLTYFQNEAQLEKSRLLSDRFSAERPKGSFSTLEIQRTEQGDSAMYLCASSLGRAGTEAFFGQGTRLTVV.

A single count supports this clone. CDR3 bases: TGCGCCAGCAGCTTGGGGACAGTGTTCCTCGAGCAGTACTTC. This gives the protein CASSLGTVFLEQYF. V and J are TRBV5-1 and TRBJ2-7; maybe TRBD1 (6 bases). Germline V gives CDR1 SGHRS, CDR2 YFSETQ. This CDR3 region has 14 residues. V shed 0 bases and J shed 6 bases, with 13 bases lying between them.